One TCR beta chain is described in this entry. Its antigen is unknown. Diagnoses were made from clinical symptoms, serum measures (thyroxine and TRAb), thyroid ultrasound and orbital computed tomography. TCR beta CDR3 regions were amplified from RNA. During a first-round RT-PCR of the TCR CDR3, the HTBI primer set was used. TCRdb re-called the multiplex PCR reads through MiXCR, storing one row per CDR3 protein. The table lists around 440,000 distinct CDR3 sequences, about a sixth of them singletons, with around 14% in the top ten. This sample is drawn from a study of T cells in Graves' hyperthyroidism and ophthalmopathy. Notes on the study in general: Ophthalmopathy was separated from stable hyperthyroidism by a 13 V-J model.

Sequencing was performed on blood. The sequence came from a woman aged 18-29 years with Graves' hyperthyroidism.

Written as DNA, the CDR3 is TGCGCCAGCAGCTTGGGGGTTGCCTACGAGCAGTACTTC. Protein product: CASSLGVAYEQYF. V gene TRBV5-1 combines with J gene TRBJ2-7; D ambiguous. The CDR3 totals 13 residues. Germline CDR1 and CDR2: SGHRS and YFSETQ. Trimming left V 0 bases short and J 2 bases short, with 6 bases between.